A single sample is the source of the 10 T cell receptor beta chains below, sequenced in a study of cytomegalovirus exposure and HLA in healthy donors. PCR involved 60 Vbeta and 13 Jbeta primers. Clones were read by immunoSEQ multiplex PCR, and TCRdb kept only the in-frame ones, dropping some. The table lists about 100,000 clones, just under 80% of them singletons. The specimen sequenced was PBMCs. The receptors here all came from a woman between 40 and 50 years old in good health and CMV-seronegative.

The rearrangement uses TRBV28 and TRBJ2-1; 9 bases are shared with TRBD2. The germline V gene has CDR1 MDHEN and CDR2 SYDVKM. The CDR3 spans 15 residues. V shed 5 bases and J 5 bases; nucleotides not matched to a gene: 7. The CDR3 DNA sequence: TGTGCCAGCAGTATACCGGGACTAGCTAACAATGAGCAGTTCTTC. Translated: CASSIPGLANNEQFF.

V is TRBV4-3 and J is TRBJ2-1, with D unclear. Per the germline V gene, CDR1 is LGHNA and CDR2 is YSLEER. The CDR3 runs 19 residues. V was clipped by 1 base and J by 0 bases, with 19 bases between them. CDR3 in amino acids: CASSQGIWSADSSYNEQFF. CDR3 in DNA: TGCGCCAGCAGCCAAGGAATTTGGTCCGCCGATAGCTCCTACAATGAGCAGTTCTTC.

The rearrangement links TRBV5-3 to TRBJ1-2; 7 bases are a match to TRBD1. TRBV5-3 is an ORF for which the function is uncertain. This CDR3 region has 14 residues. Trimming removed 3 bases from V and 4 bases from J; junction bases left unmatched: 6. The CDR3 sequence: CARSCYRGGYGYTF. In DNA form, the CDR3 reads TGTGCCAGAAGCTGCTACAGGGGCGGCTATGGCTACACCTTC.

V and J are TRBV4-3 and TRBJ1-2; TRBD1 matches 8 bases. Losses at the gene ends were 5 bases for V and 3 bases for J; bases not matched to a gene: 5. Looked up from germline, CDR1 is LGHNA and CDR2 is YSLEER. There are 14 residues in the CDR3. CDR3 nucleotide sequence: TGCGCCAGCAGCACAGGACAGGGAGACTATGGCTACACCTTC. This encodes CASSTGQGDYGYTF.

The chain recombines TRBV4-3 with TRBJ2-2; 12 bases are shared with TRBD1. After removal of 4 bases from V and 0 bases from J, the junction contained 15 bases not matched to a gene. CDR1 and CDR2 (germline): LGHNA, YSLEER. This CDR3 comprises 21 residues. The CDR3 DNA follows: TGCGCCAGCAGCCGGCGGACCCCCGGGACAGGGGGCACTACGAACACCGGGGAGCTGTTTTTT. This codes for CASSRRTPGTGGTTNTGELFF.

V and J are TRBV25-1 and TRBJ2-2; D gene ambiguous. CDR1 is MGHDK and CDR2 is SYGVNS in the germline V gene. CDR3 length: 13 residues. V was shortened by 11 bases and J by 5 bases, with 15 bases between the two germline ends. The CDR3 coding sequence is TGTGCCTCCCTAGGATCGGGTACCGGGGAGCTGTTTTTT. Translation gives CASLGSGTGELFF.

CDR3 sequence (DNA): TGTGCCAGCAGCTTAGCGGAGACGGGGTCCCCCTTTTACGAGCAGTACTTC. Its translation: CASSLAETGSPFYEQYF. The gene calls are TRBV7-8 and TRBJ2-7; TRBD2 is a possible D gene (5 bases). Germline V CDR1 and CDR2: SGHVS, FQNEAQ. The CDR3 covers 17 residues. V was clipped by 0 bases and J by 4 bases, with 19 bases between them.

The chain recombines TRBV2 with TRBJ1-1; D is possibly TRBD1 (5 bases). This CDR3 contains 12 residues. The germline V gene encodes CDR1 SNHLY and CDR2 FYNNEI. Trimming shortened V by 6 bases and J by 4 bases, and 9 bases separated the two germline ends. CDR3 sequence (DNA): TGTGCCAGCAGATTAGGGGTCACTGAAGCTTTCTTT. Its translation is CASRLGVTEAFF.

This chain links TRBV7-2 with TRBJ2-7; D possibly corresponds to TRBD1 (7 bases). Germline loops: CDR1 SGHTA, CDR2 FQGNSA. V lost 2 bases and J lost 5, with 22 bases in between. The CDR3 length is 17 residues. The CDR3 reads CASSLSKGQTGGNEQYF. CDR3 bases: TGTGCCAGCAGCTTATCGAAGGGACAGACCGGAGGGAACGAGCAGTACTTC. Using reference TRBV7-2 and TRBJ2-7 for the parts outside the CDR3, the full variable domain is GAGVSQSPSNKVTEKGKDVELRCDPISGHTALYWYRQSLGQGLEFLIYFQGNSAPDKSGLPSDRFSAERTGGSVSTLTIQRTQQEDSAVYLCASSLSKGQTGGNEQYFGPGTRLTVT.

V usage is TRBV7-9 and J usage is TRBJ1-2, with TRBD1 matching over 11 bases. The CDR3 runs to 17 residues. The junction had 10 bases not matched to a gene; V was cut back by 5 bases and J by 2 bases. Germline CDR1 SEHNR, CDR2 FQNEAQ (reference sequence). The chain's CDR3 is CASSPGTGGKGNYGYTF. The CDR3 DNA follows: TGTGCCAGCAGCCCCGGGACAGGGGGTAAAGGGAACTATGGCTACACCTTC.